Presented here are 22 T cell receptor beta chains from one specimen sequenced in a study of T cells in narcolepsy. Clones were sequenced by immunoSEQ multiplex PCR, and TCRdb holds only the in-frame ones, with some missing. The sample carries over 25,000 clones, approximately 89% recorded once. Specimen: CD45RA- memory CD4+ T cells from PBMCs. The origin of the receptors is a human donor with narcolepsy.

This chain uses TRBV5-1 with TRBJ2-5; D is perhaps TRBD2 (5 bases). CDR3 length: 14 amino acids. Germline-derived CDR1 and CDR2 are SGHRS and YFSETQ. Trimming stripped 4 bases from V and 2 bases from J, with 12 bases between. The CDR3 here is CASSPQGSQETQYF. The CDR3 DNA reads TGCGCCAGCAGCCCCCAAGGGAGTCAAGAGACCCAGTACTTC.

The V gene is TRBV29-1, the J gene TRBJ2-7, with D possibly being TRBD1 or TRBD2 (5 bases each). Between the trimmed V and J ends, which lost 4 bases and 6 bases, there was a span of 10 bases. Germline CDR1 SQVTM, CDR2 ANQGSEA. CDR3 size: 11 residues. The CDR3 here is CSVVRGGEQYF. CDR3 bases: TGCAGCGTTGTTCGGGGCGGCGAGCAGTACTTC.

Here the CDR3 reads CASSLTSGASGNTIYF. In DNA form, the CDR3 reads TGCGCCAGCAGTTTGACGTCGGGGGCCTCTGGAAACACCATATATTTT. The chain links TRBV5-1 to TRBJ1-3, with a tentative D call TRBD1 (6 bases). The V end lost 5 bases, the J end lost 0 bases, and 15 bases lay between the germline ends. The CDR3 consists of 16 residues. Germline lookup yields CDR1 SGHRS and CDR2 YFSETQ.

The chain couples TRBV18 to TRBJ2-5; D call uncertain. V was shortened by 0 bases and J by 5 bases, with 7 bases between the two germline ends. Germline V gene lookup returns CDR1 KGHSH and CDR2 LQKENI. This CDR3 comprises 13 residues. The CDR3 protein is CASSPPLAETQYF. The CDR3 coding sequence is TGTGCCAGCTCACCACCCCTTGCGGAGACCCAGTACTTC.

The chain recombines TRBV4-1 with TRBJ2-3; 9 bases fit TRBD2. J lost 2 bases, V lost 1 base, and 4 bases had no gene match. CDR3 length equals 16 residues. CDR1 is MGHRA and CDR2 is YSYEKL in the germline V gene. CDR3 loop: CASSQAGGGATDTQYF. For the CDR3, the DNA is TGCGCCAGCAGCCAAGCTGGCGGGGGGGCCACAGATACGCAGTATTTT.

This chain uses TRBV5-4 with TRBJ1-1; TRBD1 aligns across 7 bases. J gave up 2 bases and V 4 bases, and 5 bases lay outside the gene matches. Per the germline V gene, CDR1 is SGHNT and CDR2 is YYREEE (reference sequence). The CDR3 consists of 14 residues. DNA of the CDR3: TGTGCCAGCAGCGGGAGAGGGGGCAACACTGAAGCTTTCTTT. Protein: CASSGRGGNTEAFF.

This clone has only one observation. This sequence joins TRBV11-2 and TRBJ1-5, with D hard to call. Trimming cost V 2 bases and J 6 bases, with 8 bases left between them. CDR1 and CDR2 (germline): SGHAT, FQNNGV. The CDR3 extends over 13 amino acids. DNA for the CDR3: TGTGCCAGCAGCTTACAAGCGGGTCAGCCCCAGCATTTT. Protein product: CASSLQAGQPQHF.

Concerning this clone itself: The sample has other DNA sequences that encode this CDR3 too. This sequence joins TRBV5-1 and TRBJ2-3; 9 bases line up with TRBD2. CDR1 is SGHRS and CDR2 is YFSETQ in the germline V gene. CDR3 length equals 15 residues. Trimming at V came to 2 bases and at J to 5 bases, leaving 6 bases not matched to a gene. Here the CDR3 DNA reads TGCGCCAGCAGCTTACGGGCGGGGGGGCAAGATACGCAGTATTTT. Its translation: CASSLRAGGQDTQYF.

The rearrangement links TRBV11-3 to TRBJ2-4; 13 nucleotides align to TRBD2. The CDR3 is made up of 18 amino acids. The germline V gene encodes CDR1 SGHNT and CDR2 YENEEA. V was clipped by 5 bases and J by 1 base; unmatched bases: 8. This CDR3 reads CASSPGTSGDVAKNIQYF. The CDR3 DNA reads TGTGCCAGCAGCCCCGGGACTAGCGGGGATGTCGCCAAAAACATTCAGTACTTC.

This chain joins TRBV7-6 and TRBJ1-4; possibly TRBD1 for D (6 bases). CDR3 length: 15 residues. The germline gives CDR1 SGHVS, CDR2 FNYEAQ. V was shortened by 5 bases and J by 6 bases, with 16 bases between the two germline ends. The CDR3 loop reads CASSKSGTPYEKLFF. In nucleotides, the CDR3 is TGTGCCAGCAGCAAGTCCGGGACACCCTATGAAAAACTGTTTTTT.

The V gene is TRBV19, the J gene TRBJ1-5, with TRBD1 as a possible D gene (5 bases). The germline V gene has CDR1 LNHDA and CDR2 SQIVND (reference sequence). V shed 8 bases and J shed 3 bases, with 14 bases lying between them. CDR3 length: 14 residues. The CDR3 reads CASVRGGDNQPQHF. The CDR3 DNA reads TGTGCCAGTGTACGGGGGGGAGACAATCAGCCCCAGCATTTT.

J is TRBJ2-2 and V is TRBV5-1; 8 bases match TRBD1. The junction had 6 bases not matched to a gene; V was cut back by 4 bases and J by 7 bases. In germline, CDR1 is SGHRS, CDR2 YFSETQ. CDR3 size: 14 residues. The CDR3 loop reads CASSLQGEGGELFF. CDR3 bases: TGCGCCAGCAGCCTACAGGGGGAAGGCGGGGAGCTGTTTTTT.

This chain connects TRBV6-5 to TRBJ1-2; TRBD1 is a possible D gene (6 bases). CDR3 length: 14 residues. Germline V gene sequence: CDR1 MNHEY, CDR2 SVGAGI. V lost 2 bases to trimming and J lost 4 bases, with 11 bases between them. CDR3 DNA: TGTGCCAGCAGTTACGGACAGAGATCCTATGGCTACACCTTC. Encoded protein: CASSYGQRSYGYTF.

The chain has TRBV5-4 and TRBJ2-2; 7 nucleotides align to TRBD1. The V segment lost 4 bases and the J segment 2 bases; nucleotides outside the gene matches: 8. CDR1 SGHNT and CDR2 YYREEE come from the germline V gene (reference sequence). The CDR3 loop spans 16 amino acids. The CDR3 here is CASSRGQVQNTGELFF. The CDR3 DNA reads TGTGCCAGCAGCAGAGGACAGGTTCAAAACACCGGGGAGCTGTTTTTT.

The chain couples TRBV7-2 to TRBJ2-5; 7 bases agree with TRBD2. J lost 5 bases, V lost 1 base, and 10 bases had no gene match. Looked up from germline, CDR1 is SGHTA and CDR2 is FQGNSA. The CDR3 is 16 amino acids. CDR3 DNA sequence: TGTGCCAGCAGCTTAGAACGGGGGGTGGTGACGGAGACCCAGTACTTC. This encodes CASSLERGVVTETQYF. The full variable domain, rest sourced from reference TRBV7-2 and TRBJ2-5, is GAGVSQSPSNKVTEKGKDVELRCDPISGHTALYWYRQSLGQGLEFLIYFQGNSAPDKSGLPSDRFSAERTGGSVSTLTIQRTQQEDSAVYLCASSLERGVVTETQYFGPGTRLLVL.

The chain has TRBV6-5 and TRBJ1-1; D gene ambiguous. V lost 5 bases and J 0 bases, leaving 7 bases between the germline ends. Germline lookup yields CDR1 MNHEY and CDR2 SVGAGI. The CDR3 has 13 amino acids. The CDR3 region has the DNA TGTGCCAGCAGTGAAGGGATGAACACTGAAGCTTTCTTT. It specifies CASSEGMNTEAFF.

The sample holds one count of this clone. The V call is TRBV6-1, the J call TRBJ2-7, with 10 positions matching TRBD2. The CDR3 loop spans 15 amino acids. Trimming cost V 5 bases and J 4 bases; bases outside gene matches: 8. The V gene's germline CDR1 is MNHNS and CDR2 SASEGT. The DNA of the CDR3 is TGTGCCAGCAGTTTAACTAGCGGGGCGGGTTACGAGCAGTACGTC. Translating gives CASSLTSGAGYEQYV.

The DNA for the CDR3 is TGTGCCACCAGCAGTCCGGGACAGTTCTATGGCTACACCTTC. This translates into CATSSPGQFYGYTF. This chain uses TRBV15 with TRBJ1-2, with TRBD1 matching 7 bases. The CDR3 spans 14 residues. After removal of 3 bases from V and 4 bases from J, the junction contained 5 bases not matched to a gene. CDR1 is LNHNV, CDR2 YYDKDF, per germline (reference sequence).

This clone was detected a few times. The chain links TRBV5-8 to TRBJ1-3; weak D call: TRBD1 (5 bases). V lost 4 bases, J lost 0 bases, and 11 bases lay in between. The CDR3 length is 15 residues. Germline V gene sequence: CDR1 SGHTS, CDR2 YDEGEE. CDR3 DNA sequence: TGTGCCAGCAGCCTGGGACCGATCTCTGGAAACACCATATATTTT. Its protein is CASSLGPISGNTIYF.

This chain links TRBV18 with TRBJ1-2; D uncertain. The CDR3 consists of 14 residues. CDR1 is KGHSH, CDR2 LQKENI, per germline. The V end lost 6 bases, the J end lost 5 bases, and 16 bases lay between the germline ends. The CDR3 here is CASSPGSNGYGYTF. Written as DNA, the CDR3 is TGTGCCAGCTCCCCCGGGAGTAATGGATATGGCTACACCTTC.

The V gene is TRBV7-2, the J gene TRBJ1-1; D unresolved. The CDR3 is 12 residues long. With 1 base removed from V and 11 bases from J, the gap between germline ends came to 11 bases. In germline, CDR1 is SGHTA, CDR2 FQGNSA. The CDR3, as DNA: TGTGCCAGCAGCTTAGATCGGGAGACGGCTTTCTTT. Protein sequence: CASSLDRETAFF.

This clone was seen once. Here the CDR3 DNA reads TGTGCCAGTAGACTAGCGGGGGTCGGTGTAAATGAGCAGTTCTTC. This gives the protein CASRLAGVGVNEQFF. The chain combines TRBV19 with TRBJ2-1, with 11 bases matching TRBD2. The V gene's germline CDR1 is LNHDA and CDR2 SQIVND (reference sequence). Germline trimming cut 6 bases from V and 7 bases from J; bases unmatched to any gene: 8. The CDR3 totals 15 residues.